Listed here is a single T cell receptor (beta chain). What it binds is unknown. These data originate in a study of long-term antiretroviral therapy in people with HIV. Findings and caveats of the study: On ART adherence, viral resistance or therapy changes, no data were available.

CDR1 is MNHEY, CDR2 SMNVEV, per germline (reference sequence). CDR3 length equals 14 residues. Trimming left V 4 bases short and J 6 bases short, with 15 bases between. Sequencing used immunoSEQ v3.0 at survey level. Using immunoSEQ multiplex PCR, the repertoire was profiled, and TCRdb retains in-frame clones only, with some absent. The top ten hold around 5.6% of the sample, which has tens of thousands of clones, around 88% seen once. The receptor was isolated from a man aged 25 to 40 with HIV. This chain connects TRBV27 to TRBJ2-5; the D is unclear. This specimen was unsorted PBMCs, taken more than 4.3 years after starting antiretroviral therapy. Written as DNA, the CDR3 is TGTGCCAGCAGTTCGCCCTTGCGGCGGAAGACCCAGTACTTC. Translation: CASSSPLRRKTQYF.